These T cell receptor beta chains were read from a single sample in a study of shared clonotypes between healthy human individuals. This table comes from immunoSEQ multiplex PCR, and its TCRdb copy is limited to in-frame clones, with some not included. This table holds millions of clones, about 95% found once. Sample: naive CD8+ T cells sorted from blood. The source is a man younger than 30 in good health. Both conserved end residues are part of each CDR3. D genes are given only for firm matches. The size field is filled for only some rows; it gives once, few, many or a size class.

-	TRBD2	TRBJ2-1	TRBV6-1	TGTGCCAGCAGTGAAGAAGGATGGAGTAGCGGGAGCTCCTACAATGAGCAGTTCTTC	CASSEEGWSSGSSYNEQFF
-	TRBD1	TRBJ1-5	TRBV2	TGTGCCAGCACGGGACAGGGTGATCAGCCCCAGCATTTT	CASTGQGDQPQHF
-	TRBD2	TRBJ2-3	TRBV27	TGTGCCAGCAGCCCGAGCGGGGGGGAGGCCCCAGATACGCAGTATTTT	CASSPSGGEAPDTQYF
-	TRBD1	TRBJ1-4	TRBV7-9	TGTGCCAGCAGCTTATGGACCGGGACAGAGAATGAAAAACTGTTTTTT	CASSLWTGTENEKLFF
-	TRBD1	TRBJ2-7	TRBV7-9	TGTGCCAGCAGCATCCCCGGACAGGGTACAACCTACGAGCAGTACTTC	CASSIPGQGTTYEQYF
-	TRBD1	TRBJ1-5	TRBV28	TGTGCCAGCAGTTTAGGACAGGGTGATCAGCCCCAGCATTTT	CASSLGQGDQPQHF
-	-	TRBJ2-1	TRBV29-1	TGCAGCGTTGGTCCTAGTGCCTACAATGAGCAGTTCTTC	CSVGPSAYNEQFF
-	-	TRBJ1-5	TRBV5-1	TGCGCCAGCAGCTTGGAGGGGGGAGTGGGTCAGCCCCAGCATTTT	CASSLEGGVGQPQHF
-	-	TRBJ2-7	TRBV5-6	TGTGCCAGCACCACGAACTCCTACGAGCAGTACTTC	CASTTNSYEQYF
-	-	TRBJ1-1	TRBV7-9	TGTGCCAGCAGCTCGGAGGGGCTGAACACTGAAGCTTTCTTT	CASSSEGLNTEAFF
-	TRBD2	TRBJ2-2	TRBV5-3	TGTGCCAGAAGCTTGGATAGCGGGACCGGGGAGCTGTTTTTT	CARSLDSGTGELFF
-	-	TRBJ2-2	TRBV5-4	TGTGCCAGCAGTGTCGCGAACACCGGGGAGCTGTTTTTT	CASSVANTGELFF
once	-	TRBJ2-1	TRBV12-5	TGTGCTAGTGGTTTGGTAGGGCGCGCTGTGAGCTCCTACAATGAGCAGTTCTTC	CASGLVGRAVSSYNEQFF
-	-	TRBJ2-3	TRBV28	TGTGCCAGCAGTCGACTAGAGTCTAGCACAGATACGCAGTATTTT	CASSRLESSTDTQYF